Listed below are T cell receptor beta chains from one sample, sequenced in a study of T cell responses to AZD1222 COVID-19 vaccine. Sequenced by immunoSEQ multiplex PCR; TCRdb stores in-frame clones only, minus some. Seen here are 60,000 to 100,000 clones, roughly 94% observed once, and the top ten hold 6% to 8.5%. Sequenced here: peripheral blood, sampled on day 0 of MenACWY control vaccination. These receptors all come from an adult in good health. Each CDR3 is given with its conserved first and last residue. Fields, in order: D gene, J gene, clone size, V gene, CDR3 protein, CDR3 DNA. The D gene is left open where the match is weak. The listing skips clone size in some rows; elsewhere it reads once, few, many or a size class.

>.|TRBJ2-3|.|TRBV5-4
CASSAGTPDTQYF
TGTGCCAGCAGCGCCGGGACTCCCGATACGCAGTATTTT
>.|TRBJ1-5|.|TRBV28
CASSFISGRVGNQPQHF
TGTGCCAGCAGTTTTATAAGTGGGAGAGTTGGCAATCAGCCCCAGCATTTT
>.|TRBJ1-6|.|TRBV7-8
CASSLERTPRSSYNSPLHF
TGTGCCAGCAGCTTAGAAAGGACACCCCGTAGCTCCTATAATTCACCCCTCCACTTT
>TRBD1|TRBJ2-1|.|TRBV5-1
CASSSGTGTRWNEQFF
TGCGCCAGCAGCTCGGGGACAGGGACCAGGTGGAATGAGCAGTTCTTC
>TRBD1|TRBJ1-1|.|TRBV15
CATSREDRDNTEAFF
TGTGCCACCAGCAGGGAGGACAGGGATAACACTGAAGCTTTCTTT
>TRBD2|TRBJ2-3|.|TRBV7-9
CASSRLAGVIPGGNTQYF
TGTGCCAGCAGCCGACTAGCGGGAGTGATCCCGGGGGGAAATACGCAGTATTTT
>TRBD2|TRBJ2-3|.|TRBV7-6
CASSLLAGERTDTQYF
TGTGCCAGCAGCCTACTAGCGGGAGAACGCACAGATACGCAGTATTTT
>TRBD1|TRBJ1-1|few|TRBV27
CASSFNRGVTEAFF
TGTGCCAGCAGTTTTAACAGGGGGGTTACTGAAGCTTTCTTT
>TRBD1|TRBJ2-5|.|TRBV5-1
CASSLGQGTQETQYF
TGCGCCAGCAGCTTAGGACAGGGAACCCAAGAGACCCAGTACTTC
>TRBD2|TRBJ2-7|.|TRBV5-1
CASSSDPGTSLYEQYF
TGCGCCAGCAGCTCCGACCCCGGGACTAGTCTCTACGAGCAGTACTTC
>TRBD2|TRBJ2-3|.|TRBV19
CASSPRLAGGLSTDTQYF
TGTGCCAGTAGTCCGAGACTAGCGGGGGGCCTAAGCACAGATACGCAGTATTTT
>.|TRBJ2-3|.|TRBV7-6
CASSLASYRDTQYF
TGTGCCAGCAGCTTAGCGTCTTACCGAGATACGCAGTATTTT
>TRBD1|TRBJ2-1|few|TRBV5-1
CASSSTGGYGDEQFF
TGCGCCAGCAGCTCAACAGGGGGCTACGGCGATGAGCAGTTCTTC
>TRBD1|TRBJ2-6|.|TRBV19
CASSMGQGFSGANVLTF
TGTGCCAGTAGTATGGGACAGGGTTTCTCTGGGGCCAACGTCCTGACTTTC
>TRBD1|TRBJ2-7|.|TRBV5-1
CASSSLSRGPYEQYF
TGCGCCAGCAGCTCCCTGAGCAGGGGGCCCTACGAGCAGTACTTC
>.|TRBJ2-1|.|TRBV7-9
CASSFSEDYNEQFF
TGTGCCAGCAGCTTTAGCGAAGACTACAATGAGCAGTTCTTC
>TRBD1|TRBJ2-1|.|TRBV5-1
CASSLDGQGWDEQFF
TGCGCCAGCAGCTTGGATGGACAGGGGTGGGATGAGCAGTTCTTC
>TRBD1|TRBJ1-2|.|TRBV19
CASSTSTGMTGYTF
TGTGCCAGTAGTACCTCGACAGGGATGACGGGCTACACCTTC
>.|TRBJ1-5|.|TRBV19
CASGVHQPQHF
TGTGCCAGTGGGGTTCATCAGCCCCAGCATTTT
>.|TRBJ1-1|.|TRBV19
CASKLYKGQGNTEAFF
TGTGCCAGTAAGTTATATAAGGGGCAGGGGAACACTGAAGCTTTCTTT
>.|TRBJ2-5|.|TRBV30
CAWNTMGPWGTQYF
TGTGCCTGGAATACCATGGGGCCCTGGGGGACCCAGTACTTC
>.|TRBJ1-4|.|TRBV28
CASSLEKQKLFF
TGTGCCAGCAGTTTGGAGAAACAAAAACTGTTTTTT
>.|TRBJ2-2|.|TRBV4-3
CASSQGGLGTYGELFF
TGCGCCAGCAGCCAAGGGGGTCTAGGGACTTACGGGGAGCTGTTTTTT
>TRBD1|TRBJ2-2|.|TRBV5-6
CASSRRTGYTGELFF
TGTGCCAGCAGCCGTAGGACAGGGTACACCGGGGAGCTGTTTTTT
>TRBD1|TRBJ2-2|.|TRBV2
CASSEQGVYSGELFF
TGTGCCAGCAGTGAACAGGGGGTCTACTCCGGGGAGCTGTTTTTT
>.|TRBJ1-1|.|TRBV3-1/TRBV3-2
CASSQAGRSTEAFF
TGTGCCAGCAGCCAGGCAGGAAGGAGCACTGAAGCTTTCTTT
>TRBD1|TRBJ1-6|.|TRBV5-4
CASSLSAQGAHNSPLHF
TGTGCCAGCAGCTTGTCTGCCCAGGGGGCACATAATTCACCCCTCCACTTT
>TRBD2|TRBJ2-2|.|TRBV2
CASSPSPTSGRFAGELFF
TGTGCCAGCAGTCCTTCCCCGACTAGCGGGAGGTTCGCCGGGGAGCTGTTTTTT
>.|TRBJ2-3|.|TRBV28
CASSFGGPTDTQYF
TGTGCCAGCAGTTTCGGGGGCCCCACAGATACGCAGTATTTT
>TRBD1|TRBJ2-2|.|TRBV7-3
CASSLGQPETGELFF
TGTGCCAGCAGCTTGGGACAGCCTGAAACCGGGGAGCTGTTTTTT
>.|TRBJ2-3|.|TRBV18
CASSPQNTDTQYF
TGTGCCAGCTCACCACAGAACACAGATACGCAGTATTTT
>.|TRBJ1-5|once|TRBV7-9
CASTPQSSQPQHF
TGTGCCAGCACCCCGCAGAGTAGTCAGCCCCAGCATTTT
>.|TRBJ2-5|.|TRBV4-3
CASSQEGAKGETQYF
TGCGCCAGCAGCCAAGAAGGGGCGAAGGGAGAGACCCAGTACTTC
>TRBD1|TRBJ1-4|.|TRBV6-6
CASTLQGAFEKLFF
TGTGCCAGCACTCTACAGGGGGCGTTTGAAAAACTGTTTTTT
>.|TRBJ1-1|.|TRBV15
CATSRQVNTEAFF
TGTGCCACCAGCAGGCAGGTGAACACTGAAGCTTTCTTT
>.|TRBJ2-7|.|TRBV28
CASSLAGPYEQYF
TGTGCCAGCAGTTTAGCAGGGCCCTACGAGCAGTACTTC
>TRBD1|TRBJ2-2|.|TRBV29-1
CSVGTGRDSGELFF
TGCAGCGTCGGGACAGGGAGGGACTCCGGGGAGCTGTTTTTT
>TRBD1|TRBJ2-1|.|TRBV12-3/TRBV12-4
CASSTDRGAKFF
TGTGCCAGCAGTACCGACAGGGGGGCTAAGTTCTTC
>.|TRBJ2-7|.|TRBV11-2
CASSLVVSSPASLLREQYF
TGTGCCAGCAGCTTAGTGGTTTCGTCACCGGCAAGCCTATTGCGCGAGCAGTACTTC
>TRBD2|TRBJ2-3|.|TRBV11-3
CASSMGLAAGTDTQYF
TGTGCCAGCAGCATGGGACTAGCGGCGGGCACAGATACGCAGTATTTT
>TRBD1|TRBJ1-2|.|TRBV5-1
CASSKDRGQSDGYTF
TGCGCCAGCAGCAAGGACAGGGGGCAGTCAGACGGCTACACCTTC
>TRBD1|TRBJ1-6|.|TRBV5-1
CASRFRTGENSPLHF
TGCGCCAGCAGGTTCCGGACAGGAGAAAATTCACCCCTCCACTTT
>.|TRBJ2-1|.|TRBV27
CASSLRNSYNEQFF
TGTGCCAGCAGCTTAAGGAACTCCTACAATGAGCAGTTCTTC
>TRBD1|TRBJ1-3|.|TRBV19
CASRTGGLSGNTIYF
TGTGCCAGTAGGACAGGGGGCCTCTCTGGAAACACCATATATTTT
>.|TRBJ2-7|.|TRBV5-1
CASSLADSGAYEQYF
TGCGCCAGCAGCTTGGCCGATTCAGGGGCCTACGAGCAGTACTTC
>TRBD2|TRBJ2-7|.|TRBV19
CASSRAGDYEQYF
TGTGCCAGTAGTAGAGCGGGAGACTACGAGCAGTACTTC
>.|TRBJ2-3|.|TRBV3-1/TRBV3-2
CASSEESGDEDTQYF
TGTGCCAGCAGCGAAGAATCAGGGGATGAAGATACGCAGTATTTT
>TRBD2|TRBJ2-1|.|TRBV20-1
CSAGGDSRLAGTYNEQFF
TGCAGTGCTGGTGGTGACTCGCGACTAGCGGGTACCTACAATGAGCAGTTCTTC
>TRBD1|TRBJ2-3|.|TRBV6-5
CASRGQGSTDTQYF
TGTGCCAGCAGGGGACAGGGGAGCACAGATACGCAGTATTTT
>TRBD2|TRBJ2-1|.|TRBV4-1
CASSQELGLAVSFDEQFF
TGCGCCAGCAGCCAAGAATTGGGACTAGCAGTATCTTTCGATGAGCAGTTCTTC
>.|TRBJ1-2|.|TRBV15
CATSPPGAGRPDGYTF
TGTGCCACCAGCCCCCCGGGGGCAGGACGCCCCGATGGCTACACCTTC